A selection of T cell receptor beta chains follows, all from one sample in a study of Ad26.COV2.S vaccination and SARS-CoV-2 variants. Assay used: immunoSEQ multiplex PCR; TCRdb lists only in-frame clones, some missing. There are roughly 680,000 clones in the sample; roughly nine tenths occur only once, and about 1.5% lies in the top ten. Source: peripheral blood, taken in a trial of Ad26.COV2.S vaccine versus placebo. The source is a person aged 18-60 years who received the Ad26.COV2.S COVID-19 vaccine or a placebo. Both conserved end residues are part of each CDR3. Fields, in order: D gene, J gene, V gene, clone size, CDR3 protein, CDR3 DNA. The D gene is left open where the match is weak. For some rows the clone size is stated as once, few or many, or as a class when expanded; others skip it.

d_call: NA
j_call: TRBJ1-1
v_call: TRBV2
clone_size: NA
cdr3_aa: CASSLRGLGNTEAFF
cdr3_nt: TGTGCCAGCAGCCTGAGAGGGCTCGGGAACACTGAAGCTTTCTTT

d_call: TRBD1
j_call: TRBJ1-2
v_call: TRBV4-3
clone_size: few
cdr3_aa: CASSRSGTGPNGYTF
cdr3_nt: TGCGCCAGCAGCCGATCCGGGACAGGACCCAATGGCTACACCTTC

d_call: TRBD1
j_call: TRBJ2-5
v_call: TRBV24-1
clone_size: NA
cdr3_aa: CATPPLGQEGETQYF
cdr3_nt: TGTGCCACCCCCCCCCTGGGACAGGAGGGGGAGACCCAGTACTTC

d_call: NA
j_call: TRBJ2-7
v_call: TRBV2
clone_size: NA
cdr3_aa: CASSAGPSYEQYF
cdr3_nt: TGTGCCAGCAGTGCGGGACCATCCTACGAGCAGTACTTC

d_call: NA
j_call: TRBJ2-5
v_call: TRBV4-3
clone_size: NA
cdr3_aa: CASSQDYRGPQETQYF
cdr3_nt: TGCGCCAGCAGCCAAGATTATCGGGGGCCCCAAGAGACCCAGTACTTC

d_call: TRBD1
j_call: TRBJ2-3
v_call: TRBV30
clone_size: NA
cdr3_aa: CAWSEGPQGVQYF
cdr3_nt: TGTGCCTGGAGTGAGGGTCCACAGGGGGTGCAGTATTTT

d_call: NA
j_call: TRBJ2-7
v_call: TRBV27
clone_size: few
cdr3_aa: CATGRAYEQYF
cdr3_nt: TGTGCCACGGGGCGGGCCTACGAGCAGTACTTC

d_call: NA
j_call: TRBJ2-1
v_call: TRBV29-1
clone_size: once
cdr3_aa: CSVERADEQFF
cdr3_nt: TGCAGCGTTGAGAGAGCGGATGAGCAGTTCTTC

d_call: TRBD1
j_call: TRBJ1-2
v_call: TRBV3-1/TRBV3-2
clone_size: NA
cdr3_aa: CASRTTGIYGYTF
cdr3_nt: TGTGCCAGCAGAACGACAGGGATTTATGGCTACACCTTC

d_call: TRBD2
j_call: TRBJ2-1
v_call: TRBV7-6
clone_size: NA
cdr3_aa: CASSATFGGEQFF
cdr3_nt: TGTGCCAGCAGCGCTACCTTCGGGGGGGAGCAGTTCTTC

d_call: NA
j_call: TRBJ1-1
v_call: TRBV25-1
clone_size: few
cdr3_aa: CASQDLNTEAFF
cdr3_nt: TGTGCCAGTCAGGACCTTAACACTGAAGCTTTCTTT

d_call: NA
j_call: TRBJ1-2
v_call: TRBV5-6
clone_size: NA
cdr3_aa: CASSRGAYGYTF
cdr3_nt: TGTGCCAGCAGCCGGGGGGCCTATGGCTACACCTTC

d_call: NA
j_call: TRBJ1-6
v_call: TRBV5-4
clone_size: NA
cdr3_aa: CASSLTVPEAPLHF
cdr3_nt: NA

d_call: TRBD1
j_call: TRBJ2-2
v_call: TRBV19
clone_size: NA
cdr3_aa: CASTGTARTGELFF
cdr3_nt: TGTGCCAGTACCGGGACAGCCCGCACCGGGGAGCTGTTTTTT

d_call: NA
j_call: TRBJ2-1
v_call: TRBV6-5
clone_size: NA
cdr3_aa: CASNPPGRGRNEQFF
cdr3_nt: TGTGCCAGCAATCCCCCGGGGAGGGGGAGAAATGAGCAGTTCTTC

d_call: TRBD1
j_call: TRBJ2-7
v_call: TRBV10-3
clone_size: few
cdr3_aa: CAIGTGDSYEQYF
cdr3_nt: TGTGCCATTGGGACAGGGGACTCCTACGAGCAGTACTTC

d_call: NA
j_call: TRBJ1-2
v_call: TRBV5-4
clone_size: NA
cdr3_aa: CASTSPEQGLNGYTF
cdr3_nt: TGTGCCAGCACTTCACCCGAACAGGGCCTGAACGGCTACACCTTC

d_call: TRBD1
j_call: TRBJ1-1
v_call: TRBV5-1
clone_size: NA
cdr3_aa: CASSARQGASNTEAFF
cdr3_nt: TGCGCCAGCAGCGCGAGACAGGGGGCATCGAACACTGAAGCTTTCTTT

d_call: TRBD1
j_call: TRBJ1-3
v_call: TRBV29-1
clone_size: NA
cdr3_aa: CSVTGQESGNTIYF
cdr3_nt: TGCAGCGTTACGGGACAGGAATCTGGAAACACCATATATTTT

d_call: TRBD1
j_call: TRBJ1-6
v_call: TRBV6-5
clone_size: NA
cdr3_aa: CASMGQHSYNSPLHF
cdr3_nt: TGTGCCAGCATGGGACAGCACTCCTATAATTCACCCCTCCACTTT

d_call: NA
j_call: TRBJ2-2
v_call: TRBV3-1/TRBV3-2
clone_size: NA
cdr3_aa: CASSGTGELFF
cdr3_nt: TGTGCCAGTAGTGGCACCGGGGAGCTGTTTTTT

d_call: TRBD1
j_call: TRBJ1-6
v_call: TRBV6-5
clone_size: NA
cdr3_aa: CASGGQYSSPLHF
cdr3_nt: TGTGCCAGCGGGGGACAGTATAGTTCACCCCTCCACTTT